What follows are 28 T cell receptor beta chains derived from one specimen sequenced in a study of identical twins. TCRdb reprocessed the 5' RACE reads via MiXCR and lists one record per CDR3 protein. The data show 690,000 or so distinct CDR3 sequences, roughly 8% seen once. The same specimen was also included in a second study, on yellow fever vaccine responses in identical twins.

Sample: PBMCs. All receptors come from a woman between 18 and 29 years old in good health.

This clonotype was recorded a few times. The chain has TRBV20-1 and TRBJ2-1, with D hard to call. The CDR3 runs 12 residues. V lost 0 bases and J 7 bases, leaving 7 bases between the germline ends. The germline V gene has CDR1 DFQATT and CDR2 SNEGSKA (reference sequence). CDR3 DNA sequence: TGCAGTGCTAGAGATAAAGAGAATGAGCAGTTCTTC. Its translation: CSARDKENEQFF.

This chain links TRBV27 with TRBJ2-1; 13 nucleotides agree with TRBD2. The germline gives CDR1 MNHEY, CDR2 SMNVEV (reference sequence). CDR3 length: 14 residues. Trimming cost V 5 bases and J 7 bases; bases outside gene matches: 2. The CDR3 sequence is CASSAGLAGNEQFF. The CDR3 coding sequence is TGTGCCAGCAGTGCGGGACTAGCGGGGAATGAGCAGTTCTTC.

This clonotype was seen more than once but under ten times. V usage is TRBV15 and J usage is TRBJ1-4; D uncertain. Trimming pared 7 bases from V and 0 bases from J, leaving 12 bases between. CDR3 length: 15 amino acids. The germline V gene has CDR1 LNHNV and CDR2 YYDKDF (reference sequence). CDR3 nucleotides: TGTGCCACCACCACCGCAGTAGCAACTAATGAAAAACTGTTTTTT. Translated, it gives CATTTAVATNEKLFF.

This clonotype occurred a few times. This sequence joins TRBV12-3 or TRBV12-4 and TRBJ2-5, with TRBD1 matching 8 bases. The CDR3 loop spans 14 amino acids. The ends lost 5 bases at V and 7 bases at J; junction bases unmatched: 9. DNA of the CDR3: TGTGCCAGCAGTCAACCGGACAGGGCGGGGACCCAGTACTTC. Amino acids: CASSQPDRAGTQYF.

This clonotype was counted ten times or more. The J gene is TRBJ2-7, the V gene TRBV29-1, with TRBD1 as a possible D gene (5 bases). The V gene's germline CDR1 is SQVTM and CDR2 ANQGSEA. V lost 5 bases to trimming and J lost 4 bases, with 12 bases between them. The CDR3 contains 12 residues. CDR3 DNA: TGCAGCGTTCGGTCAGGGCAATACGAGCAGTACTTC. Translated: CSVRSGQYEQYF.

This clonotype was seen repeatedly, ten times or more. The J gene is TRBJ2-5, the V gene TRBV7-2, with TRBD2 identical over 7 bases. The J segment lost 4 bases and the V segment lost 2 bases, leaving 4 bases of the junction unmatched. The CDR3 has 14 residues. The germline V gene encodes CDR1 SGHTA and CDR2 FQGNSA. CDR3 in amino acids: CASSLRLAGETQYF. CDR3 in DNA: TGTGCCAGCAGCTTACGACTAGCAGGAGAGACCCAGTACTTC.

This clonotype occurred a few times. The CDR3 loop is CASSPGTGVLAKNIQYF. CDR3 sequence (DNA): TGCGCCAGCAGCCCCGGGACAGGAGTACTAGCCAAAAACATTCAGTACTTC. The chain couples TRBV4-1 to TRBJ2-4; 8 bases fit TRBD1. J was trimmed by 0 bases and V by 4 bases; bases with no gene match: 8. Germline V gene sequence: CDR1 MGHRA, CDR2 YSYEKL. The CDR3 extends over 17 amino acids.

There are many counts of this clonotype. The rearrangement joins TRBV4-3 to TRBJ2-3; a weak D match, TRBD2 (6 bases). The CDR3 has 12 residues. Trimming cost V 3 bases and J 5 bases, with 6 bases left between them. Per the germline V gene, CDR1 is LGHNA and CDR2 is YSLEER. CDR3 residues: CASSHGGDTQYF. The CDR3 bases are TGCGCCAGCAGCCACGGGGGAGATACGCAGTATTTT.

This chain links TRBV28 with TRBJ1-2; 7 nucleotides align to TRBD1. CDR3 length: 14 residues. Germline lookup yields CDR1 MDHEN and CDR2 SYDVKM. V was pared by 7 bases and J by 4 bases, with 9 bases of the junction left unmatched. The CDR3 region is CASNQPGQIYGYTF. The CDR3 DNA follows: TGTGCCAGCAACCAGCCGGGACAGATCTATGGCTACACCTTC.

The CDR3 is CASVSDSELDEQYF. The CDR3 coding sequence is TGTGCCAGCGTATCGGATAGCGAGTTGGACGAGCAGTACTTC. The rearrangement links TRBV12-3 or TRBV12-4 to TRBJ2-7; a weak D match, TRBD2 (5 bases). The CDR3 is 14 residues long. The V gene lost 8 bases and the J gene lost 5 bases, with 19 bases spanning the gap.

The table lists this clonotype with a few counts. The genes are TRBV10-3 and TRBJ2-2; D gene unclear. The germline V and J ends were trimmed by 5 bases and 10 bases, with 11 bases remaining between them. This CDR3 has 12 residues. Per the germline V gene, CDR1 is ENHRY and CDR2 is SYGVKD. The CDR3 is CAISNSEEELFF. CDR3 nucleotide sequence: TGTGCCATCAGTAATTCCGAGGAGGAGCTGTTTTTT.

This clonotype turned up a few times. The chain is built from TRBV7-2 and TRBJ1-1; 8 nucleotides align to TRBD1. The V segment lost 1 base and the J segment 5 bases; nucleotides outside the gene matches: 6. Germline V lookup: CDR1 SGHTA, CDR2 FQGNSA. The CDR3 runs to 15 residues. Written as DNA, the CDR3 is TGTGCCAGCAGCTTAGACGACAGGGGAGGGACTGAAGCTTTCTTT. It encodes CASSLDDRGGTEAFF.

This clonotype has a count of ten or more. The rearrangement links TRBV20-1 to TRBJ2-7, with 10 nucleotides matching TRBD2. This CDR3 has 16 amino acids. Germline-derived CDR1 and CDR2 are DFQATT and SNEGSKA (reference sequence). After removal of 3 bases from V and 0 bases from J, the junction contained 8 bases not matched to a gene. CDR3 amino acids: CSASIAGGWGSYEQYF. The DNA for the CDR3 is TGCAGTGCTAGCATAGCGGGAGGATGGGGCTCCTACGAGCAGTACTTC.

This rearrangement joins TRBV20-1 to TRBJ2-1; TRBD1 might be the D (6 bases). Trimming shortened V by 3 bases and J by 1 base, and 13 bases separated the two germline ends. Germline CDR1 reads DFQATT; CDR2 reads SNEGSKA (reference sequence). This CDR3 region has 15 residues. The CDR3 region is CSASRRDTSYNEQFF. The CDR3 DNA reads as TGCAGTGCTAGCCGACGGGACACGTCCTACAATGAGCAGTTCTTC.

This clonotype came up many times. The chain has TRBV5-1 and TRBJ2-3; 8 bases agree with TRBD2. V trimming: 3 bases; J trimming: 2 bases; junction bases outside the gene matches: 8. This CDR3 spans 16 amino acids. Germline assignment: CDR1 SGHRS and CDR2 YFSETQ. The CDR3 DNA reads TGCGCCAGCAGCTCGATAAGCGGGGGAACCACAGATACGCAGTATTTT. Translation: CASSSISGGTTDTQYF.

The V and J genes are TRBV28 and TRBJ2-2, with TRBD2 matching 10 bases. This CDR3 contains 19 residues. Germline-derived CDR1 and CDR2 are MDHEN and SYDVKM. V lost 1 base, J lost 4 bases, and 12 bases stayed unmatched. This CDR3 is CASSLSPWSGGARTGELFF. The CDR3 DNA is TGTGCCAGCAGTTTATCCCCTTGGAGCGGGGGGGCTCGCACCGGGGAGCTGTTTTTT.

The rearrangement joins TRBV11-2 to TRBJ2-3; TRBD2 aligns across 9 bases. The germline V gene has CDR1 SGHAT and CDR2 FQNNGV. V shed 0 bases, J shed 3 bases, and the junction held 7 bases outside the gene matches. The CDR3 has 17 amino acids. CDR3 amino acids: CASSLEGSGSGTDTQYF. CDR3 nucleotide sequence: TGTGCCAGCAGCTTAGAAGGTAGCGGGAGTGGAACAGATACGCAGTATTTT.

In its sample, this clonotype was seen many times. The chain recombines TRBV10-3 with TRBJ2-5, with D maybe TRBD1 (5 bases). CDR1 and CDR2 from the germline V gene are ENHRY and SYGVKD. V was cut by 4 bases and J by 1 base, with 10 bases left in between. The CDR3 has 14 amino acids. The CDR3 is CAISGQNLQETQYF. CDR3 coding DNA: TGTGCCATCAGTGGACAGAACCTCCAAGAGACCCAGTACTTC.

The chain carries TRBV20-1 and TRBJ2-7, with D unclear. V gave up 3 bases and J gave up 3 bases, with 12 bases separating them. Per germline, CDR1 DFQATT and CDR2 SNEGSKA (reference sequence). CDR3 length: 13 residues. The DNA of the CDR3 is TGCAGTGCTAGCCCTCGGGCAGACTACGAGCAGTACTTC. It specifies CSASPRADYEQYF.

This clonotype was found a few times. The chain carries TRBV2 and TRBJ2-2; D is unresolved. Germline-derived CDR1 and CDR2 are SNHLY and FYNNEI. This CDR3 region has 14 residues. V was trimmed by 3 bases and J by 5 bases, leaving 10 bases between them. CDR3 amino acids: CASSEGWRTGELFF. CDR3 sequence (DNA): TGTGCCAGCAGTGAGGGGTGGCGAACCGGGGAGCTGTTTTTT.

This clonotype appeared many times. The V and J genes are TRBV27 and TRBJ2-5; D is ambiguous. The CDR3 extends over 15 amino acids. The V end was cut by 4 bases, the J end by 2 bases, with 14 bases between. In germline, CDR1 is MNHEY, CDR2 SMNVEV (reference sequence). The CDR3 DNA follows: TGTGCCAGCAGTTCCACGACGGGCGGACAAGAGACCCAGTACTTC. It specifies CASSSTTGGQETQYF.

This clonotype appeared a few times. V usage is TRBV6-6 and J usage is TRBJ1-5, with D unresolved. The germline CDR1 and CDR2 sequences are MNHNY and SVGAGI (reference sequence). This CDR3 region has 13 residues. Trimming pared 2 bases from V and 4 bases from J, leaving 6 bases between. This chain's CDR3 is CASSYEWNQPQHF. The CDR3 region has the DNA TGTGCCAGCAGTTACGAGTGGAATCAGCCCCAGCATTTT.

The sample holds a few counts of this clonotype. The chain combines TRBV4-3 with TRBJ2-1, with TRBD2 matching 7 bases. The CDR3 totals 18 residues. Unmatched junction bases numbered 19, after V lost 4 bases and J lost 7 bases. In germline, CDR1 is LGHNA, CDR2 YSLEER. The CDR3 DNA reads TGCGCCAGCAGCCCTCGAGGGGCGGGAGCTTATGGAGGTAATGAGCAGTTCTTC. It codes for CASSPRGAGAYGGNEQFF.

At least ten counts were recorded for this clonotype. The CDR3: CASSVEGFSYGYTF. The CDR3 nucleotides are TGTGCCAGCAGCGTCGAGGGGTTCAGCTATGGCTACACCTTC. This sequence joins TRBV5-6 and TRBJ1-2, with D possibly TRBD1 on 5 matching bases. Germline assignment: CDR1 SGHDT and CDR2 YYEEEE. The CDR3 runs to 14 residues. Trimming pared 4 bases from V and 4 bases from J, leaving 14 bases between.

This clonotype was observed a few times. The chain couples TRBV21-1 to TRBJ2-2; the listed D gene, TRBD1, was not tested against the DNA. TRBV21-1 is classified as a pseudogene. The CDR3 has 14 amino acids. Here the CDR3 reads CASKGGPNTGELFF. The CDR3 DNA reads TGTGCCAGCAAGGGGGGGCCGAACACCGGGGAGCTGTTTTTT.

Ten or more counts support this clonotype. CDR3 nucleotide sequence: TGTGCCAGCAGCCCGCATGCCCCGGGCTACGAGCAGTACTTC. This sequence encodes CASSPHAPGYEQYF. The chain carries TRBV7-9 and TRBJ2-7, with D unresolved. The CDR3 totals 14 residues. CDR1 and CDR2 from the germline V gene are SEHNR and FQNEAQ (reference sequence). Trimming took off 5 bases at V and 3 bases at J, with 14 bases between the two ends.

Turning to this clonotype: A junction boundary mismatches the germline segment, possibly from a read error. The chain has TRBV9 and TRBJ2-1, with 7 bases aligning to TRBD1. The germline CDR1 and CDR2 sequences are SGDLS and YYNGEE. There are 11 residues in the CDR3. This CDR3 is CASSDRDRTVF. In nucleotides, the CDR3 is TGTGCCAGCAGCGACCGGGACAGAACGGTCTTC.

The CDR3 DNA is TGTGCCAGCAGCCCCAGGGGCCCGGTTTCCTACGAGCAGTACTTC. Translating gives CASSPRGPVSYEQYF. The chain combines TRBV5-8 with TRBJ2-7, with D possibly TRBD1 on 6 matching bases. Trimming removed 4 bases at V and 1 base at J, with 15 bases between. Germline-derived CDR1 and CDR2 are SGHTS and YDEGEE. This CDR3 region has 15 residues.